The sequence of this T cell receptor beta chain was determined in a study of glioma-infiltrating T cells. Study conclusions and caveats: Tissue-blood divergence was below expectation in non-neoplastic patients, above in gliomas. CDR3 overlap between tissue and blood was very small.

Germline lookup yields CDR1 MNHEY and CDR2 SMNVEV (reference sequence). V lost 3 bases and J 5 bases, leaving 7 bases between the germline ends. The CDR3 sequence is 12 residues long. This clonotype was seen many times. Its antigen is undetermined. Using RNA template, CDR3s of TCR alpha and beta were amplified with iRepertoire arm-PCR. Input was 100-400 ng of tissue mRNA or PBMC total RNA. MiXCR was run by TCRdb on the multiplex PCR reads, yielding one entry per CDR3 protein. The repertoire holds around 44,000 distinct CDR3 sequences, around 24% seen once, with 5% to 8% in the top ten. This receptor was obtained from a human donor with low-grade glioma or glioblastoma, undergoing nonglioma brain surgery, or in good health (not recorded which). Sequencing was done on a sample of glioma tissue, nonneoplastic brain tissue, or PBMCs (not recorded which). The rearrangement uses TRBV27 and TRBJ2-5; no clear D gene. The CDR3 DNA reads TGTGCCAGCAGTTTCAAGTCCGAGACCCAGTACTTC. This translates into CASSFKSETQYF.